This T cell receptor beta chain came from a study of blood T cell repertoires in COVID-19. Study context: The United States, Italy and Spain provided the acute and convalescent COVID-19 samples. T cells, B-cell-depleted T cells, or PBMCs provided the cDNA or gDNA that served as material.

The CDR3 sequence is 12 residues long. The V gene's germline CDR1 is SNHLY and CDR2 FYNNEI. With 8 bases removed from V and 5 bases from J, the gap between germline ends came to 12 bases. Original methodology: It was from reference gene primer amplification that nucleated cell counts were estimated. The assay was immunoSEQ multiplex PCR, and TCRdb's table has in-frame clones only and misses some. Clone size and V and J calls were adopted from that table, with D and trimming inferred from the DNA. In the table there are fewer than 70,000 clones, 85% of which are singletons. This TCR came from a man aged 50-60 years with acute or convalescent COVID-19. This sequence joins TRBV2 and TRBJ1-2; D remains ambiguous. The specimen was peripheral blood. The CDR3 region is CASRPGAYGYTF. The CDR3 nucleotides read TGTGCCAGCCGGCCGGGAGCGTATGGCTACACCTTC.